This T cell receptor beta chain was recorded in a study of blood T cell repertoires in COVID-19. Looking at the study overall: Collection of acute and convalescent COVID-19 samples took place in the United States, Italy and Spain. Nucleic acid was either cDNA or gDNA, and it came from T cells, B-cell-depleted T cells, or PBMCs.

Per the authors' pipeline: Scientists estimated how many nucleated cells there were by amplifying reference gene primers. Using immunoSEQ multiplex PCR, the repertoire was profiled, and TCRdb retains in-frame clones only, with some absent. V and J calls and clone size follow that table, whereas D and trimming were derived from the DNA. The repertoire holds a few hundred thousand clones, with 85% as singletons. This CDR3 region has 15 residues. Germline-derived CDR1 and CDR2 are SGHKS and YYEKEE (reference sequence). With 0 bases removed from V and 2 bases from J, the gap between germline ends came to 11 bases.

Sequencing used peripheral blood. The receptor was derived from a man aged 45-65 years with active or convalescent COVID-19. The V call is TRBV5-5, the J call TRBJ2-5, with D possibly TRBD2 on 5 matching bases. This CDR3 reads CASSLGEGRQETQYF. The CDR3 bases are TGTGCCAGCAGCTTGGGCGAGGGTAGGCAAGAGACCCAGTACTTC.